This paragraph covers one T cell receptor (beta chain) sequence. What antigen it recognizes has not been identified. At one end, the junction sequence differs from germline, possibly due to a read error. Systemically healthy Caucasian individuals from Russia, around 39 in total and aged about 6 to 90 years, were included as donors. Around 10 milliliters of peripheral blood were collected from each donor into EDTA-treated Vacutainer tubes. Ficoll-Paque density-gradient centrifugation was used to isolate PBMCs, with at least 6.5 million per sample. Trizol reagent was used to extract total RNA from PBMCs, with at least 5.5 micrograms per sample. For every donor, an aliquot of PBMCs went through flow cytometry to measure the percentages of naive CD45RAhigh/CD27high T cells. Library method: 5' RACE. Sequencing was carried out with an Illumina HiSeq 2500. The second PCR ran for roughly 6 to 11 cycles and used a J-beta primer mix along with a sample-barcoded 5' primer. A unique molecular identifier was introduced onto each TCR beta cDNA molecule by a template-switch 5' adaptor carrying 12 random nucleotides. At least 2.5 million CDR3-containing paired-end reads were obtained from each sample. All of the RNA was converted into first-strand cDNA using the Mint cDNA synthesis kit, with a TRBC-specific oligonucleotide serving as the primer. Following uracil-DNA glycosylase treatment, all cDNA underwent a first 18-cycle PCR with the universal primers M1SS and BC2_uni_R. Turning to the authors' computational methods: Each sample was normalized by randomly selecting 1 million high-quality reads, each carrying a distinct molecular identifier. Instead of being binned into consensus sequences, reads with shared molecular identifiers were discarded. MiTCR, with a Q25 quality threshold and the strictest error-elimination algorithm, was used for CDR3 identification, clonotype clustering and error correction. A nonparametric unseen species model using Euler transformation provided a lower-bound estimate of total TCR beta diversity. The raw public data were reprocessed by TCRdb itself: fastp quality trimming at Q25, MiXCR clonotype calling, in-frame beta chains only. Each CDR3 protein gets just one entry, which takes the most common genes and DNA from the rows behind it. The V and J calls and clone size are TCRdb's, not the authors'. This sample lists about 670,000 distinct CDR3 sequences; over 40% were detected once. Approximately 12% of the sample belongs to the ten largest clones.

The data are from a study of blood T cells in healthy people across ages (dated by TCRdb to the mid-2010s). Background for the entire study: In model experiments, roughly one uniquely barcoded TCR beta cDNA molecule per two T cells was captured by template switching. Age-related changes in TCR beta repertoire diversity were measured in the study by deep sequencing normalized with unique cDNA molecular identifiers. The donors were split into four age groups: young (average around 15 years), middle-aged (about 40), aged (around 67) and long-lived (approximately 80). To avoid experimental bias, donors of different ages were distributed randomly across sequencing lanes. For two donors (one aged 18 to 30 and one aged 80 or older), the study analyzed two additional independent replicas of 1 million unique cDNA reads from the same blood draw. General conclusions and limits of the study: The CMV infection status of donors was not known, potentially confounding age-related changes in expanded clonotypes. Estimates of total diversity from one million sequenced T cells were regarded as lower bounds and underestimates. Since profiling was done on bulk unsorted PBMCs, naive and antigen-experienced compartments could not be conclusively compared. Compared with the aged group, the long-lived group had more naive CD4+ T cells, fewer expanded clones and increased TCR diversity, suggesting age selection. The percentage of naive T cells measured by flow cytometry correlated strongly with observed TCR beta diversity. Observed TCR beta diversity per million T cells fell roughly linearly with age, and a significant reduction was already apparent by age around 36.

The CDR3, from cysteine to phenylalanine, totals 15 residues. The sequence is cut down to CDR3 DNA, 45 bases in frame from base 1. CDR1 and CDR2 were assigned from the germline V gene as MNHEY and SVGAGI. In this chain, TRBV6-5 is recombined with TRBJ2-1, and TRBD2 may be the D gene, going by 5 matching bases. This receptor was obtained from an elderly woman in good health. Material for sequencing was blood. The nucleotide sequence reads as follows: TGTGCCAGCAGTTACTCCCCCGGGCCCTACAATGAGCGGTACTTC. Its protein reads: CASSYSPGPYNERYF.